These 9 T cell receptor beta chains were all obtained from the same sample, sequenced in a study of blood T cell repertoires in COVID-19. Clones were read by immunoSEQ multiplex PCR, and TCRdb kept only the in-frame ones, dropping some. The repertoire holds 55,000 to 65,000 clones, with more than 75% as singletons. What was sequenced was peripheral blood. These receptors were obtained from a man in his fifties or sixties with active or convalescent COVID-19.

The chain uses TRBV18 and TRBJ2-1; possible D gene TRBD2, 7 bases. Trimming removed 2 bases from V and 8 bases from J, with 16 bases in between. The CDR3 loop spans 15 amino acids. Germline loops: CDR1 KGHSH, CDR2 LQKENI. CDR3 amino acids: CASSPNGQGRDEQFF. The DNA of the CDR3 is TGTGCCAGCTCACCAAACGGCCAGGGGAGGGATGAGCAGTTCTTC.

The chain is built from TRBV6-5 and TRBJ2-3; D unclear. Looked up from germline, CDR1 is MNHEY and CDR2 is SVGAGI. Trimming shortened V by 3 bases and J by 2 bases, and 6 bases separated the two germline ends. The CDR3 covers 13 residues. CDR3: CASSYTHTDTQYF. Written as DNA, the CDR3 is TGTGCCAGCAGTTATACTCACACAGATACGCAGTATTTT.

The V gene is TRBV20-1, the J gene TRBJ2-3, with 7 bases fitting TRBD2. V lost 3 bases and J lost 6; bases outside the gene matches: 9. Germline V gene lookup returns CDR1 DFQATT and CDR2 SNEGSKA (reference sequence). The CDR3 runs to 14 residues. CDR3 sequence: CSASRGDRSDTQYF. In DNA form, the CDR3 reads TGCAGTGCTAGTCGGGGGGATCGCAGCGATACGCAGTATTTT.

The chain employs TRBV7-3 and TRBJ2-2; TRBD1 matches 8 bases. The CDR3 is made up of 17 amino acids. V trimming: 5 bases; J trimming: 6 bases; junction bases outside the gene matches: 14. Germline V gene lookup returns CDR1 SGHTA and CDR2 FQGTGA. CDR3 region: CASSPDPLTGASGELFF. The DNA for the CDR3 is TGTGCCAGCAGCCCTGATCCCTTGACAGGGGCATCCGGGGAGCTGTTTTTT. The variable domain in full, with the rest retrieved from reference TRBV7-3 and TRBJ2-2, is GAGVSQTPSNKVTEKGKYVELRCDPISGHTALYWYRQSLGQGPEFLIYFQGTGAADDSGLPNDRFFAVRPEGSVSTLKIQRTERGDSAVYLCASSPDPLTGASGELFFGEGSRLTVL.

The genes are TRBV6-5 and TRBJ1-5, with TRBD1 as a possible D gene (5 bases). The CDR3 spans 14 residues. Trimming cost V 7 bases and J 0 bases, with 10 bases left between them. The germline CDR1 and CDR2 sequences are MNHEY and SVGAGI. The CDR3 nucleotides are TGTGCCAGCACCGGAGGGGTTAGCAATCAGCCCCAGCATTTT. This gives the protein CASTGGVSNQPQHF.

In its sample, this clone was seen once. The chain has TRBV9 and TRBJ2-7; tentative D call: TRBD2 (5 bases). The CDR3 is made up of 15 amino acids. CDR1 SGDLS and CDR2 YYNGEE come from the germline V gene. The V end was cut by 0 bases, the J end by 2 bases, with 12 bases between. CDR3 DNA sequence: TGTGCCAGCAGCGTAGATAACGGGGTAACCTACGAGCAGTACTTC. Its protein is CASSVDNGVTYEQYF.

V usage is TRBV28 and J usage is TRBJ1-2; 9 positions agree with TRBD1. From germline, CDR1 is MDHEN and CDR2 SYDVKM. V shed 5 bases and J 0 bases; nucleotides not matched to a gene: 4. This CDR3 is 15 amino acids long. In DNA, the CDR3 is TGTGCCAGCAGTCCGAACAGGGGGCCTAACTATGGCTACACCTTC. It codes for CASSPNRGPNYGYTF.

The rearrangement uses TRBV2 and TRBJ1-2; tentatively, D is TRBD1 (6 bases). V dropped 5 bases and J dropped 7 bases, with 14 bases sitting between them. This CDR3 comprises 13 residues. Germline V gives CDR1 SNHLY, CDR2 FYNNEI. DNA of the CDR3: TGTGCCAGCAGTCCGCTTTCAGGGGCTGGCTACACCTTC. Its translation is CASSPLSGAGYTF. Full variable domain (rest looked up from reference TRBV2 and TRBJ1-2): EPEVTQTPSHQVTQMGQEVILRCVPISNHLYFYWYRQILGQKVEFLVSFYNNEISEKSEIFDDQFSVERPDGSNFTLKIRSTKLEDSAMYFCASSPLSGAGYTFGSGTRLTVV.

The chain couples TRBV6-1 to TRBJ2-1; D unclear. Germline CDR1 reads MNHNS; CDR2 reads SASEGT. The CDR3 covers 15 residues. Trimming shortened V by 1 base and J by 0 bases, and 7 bases separated the two germline ends. In DNA form, the CDR3 reads TGTGCCAGCAGTGAAGTTTTGAGCTCCTACAATGAGCAGTTCTTC. This sequence encodes CASSEVLSSYNEQFF.